Listed here are 5 T cell receptor beta chains from one sample, sequenced in a study of immune cell composition in non-small cell lung cancer. Profiled with immunoSEQ multiplex PCR; TCRdb holds only in-frame clones, not every one. The table shows 1,500 to 2,000 clones, with about 62% occurring only once. The normal lung sample lay at least 3 cm, and maximally far, from the tumour. The sequenced material came from non-adjacent lung tissue. Every receptor here comes from a human donor with non-small cell lung cancer.

The rearrangement links TRBV18 to TRBJ2-7; TRBD2 matches 10 bases. The CDR3 contains 15 residues. Germline CDR1 is KGHSH and CDR2 is LQKENI. After removal of 3 bases from V and 7 bases from J, the junction contained 9 bases not matched to a gene. CDR3 DNA: TGTGCCAGCTCACCCGCTCAAGCGGGAGGGGGAGAGCAGTACTTC. Encoded protein: CASSPAQAGGGEQYF.

This clone was seen more than once but under ten times. J is TRBJ2-2 and V is TRBV5-1, with 8 bases identical to TRBD1. The J segment lost 2 bases and the V segment lost 1 base, leaving 4 bases of the junction unmatched. Germline-derived CDR1 and CDR2 are SGHRS and YFSETQ. This CDR3 is 16 amino acids long. The CDR3 spells CASSLSTGANTGELFF. Here the CDR3 DNA reads TGCGCCAGCAGCTTGTCGACAGGGGCTAACACCGGGGAGCTGTTTTTT.

This clone was seen more than once but under ten times. The chain couples TRBV21-1 to TRBJ2-7; TRBD2, the table's D call, lacks a check against the DNA. TRBV21-1 is a pseudogene. This CDR3 has 17 amino acids. CDR3 nucleotides: TGTGCCAGCAGCGTTCCCACCGGGGATAGCGGGAGGAACGAGCAGTACTTC. Translating gives CASSVPTGDSGRNEQYF.

In its sample, this clone was seen a few times. DNA of the CDR3: TGTGCCAGCAGCCCAGTGGGGGGGACCTACGAGCAGTACTTC. It encodes CASSPVGGTYEQYF. The chain employs TRBV27 and TRBJ2-7; 7 bases fit TRBD2. Trimming removed 6 bases from V and 2 bases from J; junction bases left unmatched: 7. Germline V gene lookup returns CDR1 MNHEY and CDR2 SMNVEV (reference sequence). This CDR3 has 14 residues.

The V gene is TRBV5-4, the J gene TRBJ2-5; 14 nucleotides line up with TRBD2. The CDR3 spans 15 residues. CDR1 is SGHNT, CDR2 YYREEE, per germline (reference sequence). V dropped 5 bases and J dropped 5; count of bases not matched to a gene: 5. The CDR3 bases are TGTGCCAGCAGAGGACTAGCGGGAGGTCCCGAGACCCAGTACTTC. The encoded protein is CASRGLAGGPETQYF.